The 2 T cell receptor beta chains in this list originate from one sample, sequenced in a study of vaccination and CD4 T cells after COVID-19. Their specific antigens are unknown. An Oncomine TCR Beta short-read assay was used to sequence the DNA from cultured CD4+ T cells. One entry per CDR3 protein, called by TCRdb with MiXCR from the PCR reads. The table records around 12,000 distinct CDR3 sequences, roughly 32% of them present only once. Documented treatment: roughly ten-day PBMC culture with coronavirus spike peptide pools or control peptides (ViraFEST assay). The sequenced sample consisted of cultured CD4+ T cells from blood. These receptors were obtained from a human donor with COVID-19.

This clonotype was counted between two and nine times. The rearrangement joins TRBV20-1 to TRBJ2-5; D gene unclear. Germline CDR1 DFQATT, CDR2 SNEGSKA (reference sequence). This CDR3 has 14 residues. V was clipped by 5 bases and J by 5 bases, with 18 bases between them. The CDR3 region is CSAQDNQVGETQYF. Written as DNA, the CDR3 is TGCAGTGCTCAAGACAATCAAGTGGGGGAGACCCAGTACTTC.

This clonotype was counted only a few times. The V call is TRBV18, the J call TRBJ1-1, with TRBD1 as a possible D gene (6 bases). CDR1 is KGHSH and CDR2 is LQKENI in the germline V gene. This CDR3 region has 12 residues. The germline V and J ends were trimmed by 5 bases and 6 bases, with 10 bases remaining between them. The CDR3 loop reads CASSTGGSEAFF. The CDR3 DNA follows: TGTGCCAGCTCAACGGGGGGCTCTGAAGCTTTCTTT.